Listed here is a single T cell receptor beta chain. V lost 2 bases, J lost 3 bases, and 6 bases lay in between. The CDR3 has 13 amino acids. Germline V gene lookup returns CDR1 SGDLS and CDR2 YYNGEE. Time point defined: blood from clinic visit 5 months post-surgery; TSC patient then seizure free. At least one anti-epileptic drug was given before surgery. Profiling relied on immunoSEQ multiplex PCR, and the TCRdb table lists in-frame clones only, not all of them. The table records about 340,000 clones, over 85% of them present only once. The data stem from a study of brain T cells in children with intractable seizures.

This rearrangement joins TRBV9 to TRBJ2-1, with D unresolved. This sample comprised peripheral blood, obtained about 5 months after surgery. This clonotype was obtained from a boy under three years old with tuberous sclerosis and intractable seizures. CDR3 coding DNA: TGTGCCAGCAGCGTGAACAGCTACAATGAGCAGTTCTTC. Its translation is CASSVNSYNEQFF.